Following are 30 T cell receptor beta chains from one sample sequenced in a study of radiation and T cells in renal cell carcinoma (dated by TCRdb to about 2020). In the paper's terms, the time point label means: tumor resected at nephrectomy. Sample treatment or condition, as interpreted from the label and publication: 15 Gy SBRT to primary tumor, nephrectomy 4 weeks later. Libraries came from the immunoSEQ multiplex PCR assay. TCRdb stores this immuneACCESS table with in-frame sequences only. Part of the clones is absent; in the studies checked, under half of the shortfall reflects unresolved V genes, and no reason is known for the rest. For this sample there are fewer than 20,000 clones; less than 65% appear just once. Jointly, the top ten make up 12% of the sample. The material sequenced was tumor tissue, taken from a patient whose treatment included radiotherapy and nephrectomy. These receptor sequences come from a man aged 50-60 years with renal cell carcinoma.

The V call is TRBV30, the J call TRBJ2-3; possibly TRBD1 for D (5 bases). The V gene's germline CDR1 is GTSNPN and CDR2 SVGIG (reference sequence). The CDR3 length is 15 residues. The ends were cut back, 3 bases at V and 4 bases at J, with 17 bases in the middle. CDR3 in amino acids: CAWRLIQGLSDTQYF. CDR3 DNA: TGTGCCTGGAGGTTAATCCAGGGTCTTTCAGATACGCAGTATTTT.

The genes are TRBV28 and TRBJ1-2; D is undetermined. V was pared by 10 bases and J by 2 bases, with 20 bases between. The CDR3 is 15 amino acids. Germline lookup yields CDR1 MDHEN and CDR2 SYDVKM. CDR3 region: CATPAAGTNNYGYTF. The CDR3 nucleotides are TGTGCCACCCCCGCCGCGGGCACCAACAACTATGGCTACACCTTC.

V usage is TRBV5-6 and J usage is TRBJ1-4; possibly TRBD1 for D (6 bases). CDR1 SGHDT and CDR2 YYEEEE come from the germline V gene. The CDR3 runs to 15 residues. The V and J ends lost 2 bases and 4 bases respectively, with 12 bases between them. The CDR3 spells CASSFTGTHNEKLFF. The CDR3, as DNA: TGTGCCAGCAGCTTTACAGGGACTCATAATGAAAAACTGTTTTTT.

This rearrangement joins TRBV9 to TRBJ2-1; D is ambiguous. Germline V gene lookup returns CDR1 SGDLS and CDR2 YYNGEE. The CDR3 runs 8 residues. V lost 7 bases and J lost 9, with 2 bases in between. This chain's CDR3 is CASFEQFF. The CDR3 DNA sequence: TGTGCCAGCTTTGAGCAGTTCTTC.

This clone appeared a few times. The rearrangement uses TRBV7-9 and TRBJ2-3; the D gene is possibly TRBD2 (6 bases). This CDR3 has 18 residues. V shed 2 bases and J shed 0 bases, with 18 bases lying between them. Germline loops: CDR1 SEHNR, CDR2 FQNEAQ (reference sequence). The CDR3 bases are TGTGCCAGCAGCTTAAATCGGGACTCCCGTCCTAGCACAGATACGCAGTATTTT. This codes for CASSLNRDSRPSTDTQYF. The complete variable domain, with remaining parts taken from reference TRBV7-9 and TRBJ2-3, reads DTGVSQNPRHKITKRGQNVTFRCDPISEHNRLYWYRQTLGQGPEFLTYFQNEAQLEKSRLLSDRFSAERPKGSFSTLEIQRTEQGDSAMYLCASSLNRDSRPSTDTQYFGPGTRLTVL.

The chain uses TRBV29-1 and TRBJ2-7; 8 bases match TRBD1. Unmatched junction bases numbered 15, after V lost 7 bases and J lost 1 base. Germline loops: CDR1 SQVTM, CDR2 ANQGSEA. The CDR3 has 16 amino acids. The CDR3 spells CSAIGSRTGKSYEQYF. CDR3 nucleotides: TGCAGCGCGATTGGAAGCAGGACAGGGAAATCCTACGAGCAGTACTTC.

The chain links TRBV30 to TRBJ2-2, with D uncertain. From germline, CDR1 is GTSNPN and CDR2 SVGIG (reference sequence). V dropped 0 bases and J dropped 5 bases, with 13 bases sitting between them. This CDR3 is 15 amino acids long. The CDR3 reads CAWSVLRDITGELFF. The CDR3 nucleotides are TGTGCCTGGAGTGTACTGCGAGACATAACCGGGGAGCTGTTTTTT. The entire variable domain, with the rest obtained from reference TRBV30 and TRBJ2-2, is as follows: SQTIHQWPATLVQPVGSPLSLECTVEGTSNPNLYWYRQAAGRGLQLLFYSVGIGQISSEVPQNLSASRPQDRQFILSSKKLLLSDSGFYLCAWSVLRDITGELFFGEGSRLTVL.

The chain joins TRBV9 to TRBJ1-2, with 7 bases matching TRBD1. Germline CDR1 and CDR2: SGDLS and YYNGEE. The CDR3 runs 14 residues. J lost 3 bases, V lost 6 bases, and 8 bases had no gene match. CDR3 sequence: CASTVEGADYGYTF. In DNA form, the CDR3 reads TGTGCCAGCACCGTTGAGGGGGCCGACTATGGCTACACCTTC.

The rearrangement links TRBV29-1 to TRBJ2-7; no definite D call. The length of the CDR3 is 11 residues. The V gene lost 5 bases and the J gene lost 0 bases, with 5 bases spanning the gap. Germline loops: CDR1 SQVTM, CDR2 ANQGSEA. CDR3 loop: CSVILSYEQYF. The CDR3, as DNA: TGCAGCGTTATCCTCTCCTACGAGCAGTACTTC.

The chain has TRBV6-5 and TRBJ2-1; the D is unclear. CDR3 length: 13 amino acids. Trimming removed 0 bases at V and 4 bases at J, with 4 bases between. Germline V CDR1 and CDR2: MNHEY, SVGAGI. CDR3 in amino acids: CASSYSKYNEQFF. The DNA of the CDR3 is TGTGCCAGCAGTTACTCTAAGTACAATGAGCAGTTCTTC.

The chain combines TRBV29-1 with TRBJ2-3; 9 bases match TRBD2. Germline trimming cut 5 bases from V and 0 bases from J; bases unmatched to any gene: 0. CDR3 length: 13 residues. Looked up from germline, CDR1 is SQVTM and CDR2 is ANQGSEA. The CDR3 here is CSVLAGSTDTQYF. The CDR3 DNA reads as TGCAGCGTTCTAGCGGGGAGCACAGATACGCAGTATTTT.

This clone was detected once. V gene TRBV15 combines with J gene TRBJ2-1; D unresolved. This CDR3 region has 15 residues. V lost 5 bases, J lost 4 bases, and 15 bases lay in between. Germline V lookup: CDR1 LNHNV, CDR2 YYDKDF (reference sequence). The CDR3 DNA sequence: TGTGCCACCAGCGCCCGGACCCGACAATACAATGAGCAGTTCTTC. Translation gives CATSARTRQYNEQFF.

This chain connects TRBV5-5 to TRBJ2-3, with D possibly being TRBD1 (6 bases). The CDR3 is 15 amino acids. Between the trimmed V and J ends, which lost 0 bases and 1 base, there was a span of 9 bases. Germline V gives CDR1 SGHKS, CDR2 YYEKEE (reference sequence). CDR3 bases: TGTGCCAGCAGCTTGGTCTCAGGGGGCACAGATACGCAGTATTTT. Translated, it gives CASSLVSGGTDTQYF.

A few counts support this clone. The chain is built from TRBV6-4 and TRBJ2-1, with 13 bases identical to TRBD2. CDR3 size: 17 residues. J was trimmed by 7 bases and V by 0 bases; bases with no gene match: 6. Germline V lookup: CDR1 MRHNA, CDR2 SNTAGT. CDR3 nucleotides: TGTGCCAGCAGTGACTCGACTAGCGGGAGGAAAATGAATGAGCAGTTCTTC. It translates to CASSDSTSGRKMNEQFF.

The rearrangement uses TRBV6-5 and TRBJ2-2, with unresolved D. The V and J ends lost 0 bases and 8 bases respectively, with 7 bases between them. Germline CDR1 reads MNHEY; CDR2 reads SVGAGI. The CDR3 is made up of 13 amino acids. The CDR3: CASSYSKTGELFF. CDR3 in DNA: TGTGCCAGCAGTTACTCGAAAACTGGGGAGCTGTTTTTT.

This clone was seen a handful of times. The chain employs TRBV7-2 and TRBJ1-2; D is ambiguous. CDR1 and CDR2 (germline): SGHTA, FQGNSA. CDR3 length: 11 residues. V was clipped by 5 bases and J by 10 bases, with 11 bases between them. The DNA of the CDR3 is TGTGCCAGCAGCGCATCTTTATACTACACCTTC. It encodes CASSASLYYTF.

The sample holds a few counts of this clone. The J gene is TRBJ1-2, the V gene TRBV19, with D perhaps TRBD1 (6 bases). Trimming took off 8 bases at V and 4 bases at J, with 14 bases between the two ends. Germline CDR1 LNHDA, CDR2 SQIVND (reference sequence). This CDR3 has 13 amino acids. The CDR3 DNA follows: TGTGCCAGTGCCATTACAGGGATCTATGGCTACACCTTC. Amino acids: CASAITGIYGYTF.

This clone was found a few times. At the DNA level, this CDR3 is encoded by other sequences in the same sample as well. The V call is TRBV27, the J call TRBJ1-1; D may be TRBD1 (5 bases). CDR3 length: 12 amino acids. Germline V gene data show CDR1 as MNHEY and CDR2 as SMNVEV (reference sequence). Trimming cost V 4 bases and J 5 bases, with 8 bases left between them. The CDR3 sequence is CASSSGGTEAFF. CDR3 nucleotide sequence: TGTGCCAGCAGTTCCGGGGGGACTGAAGCTTTCTTT.

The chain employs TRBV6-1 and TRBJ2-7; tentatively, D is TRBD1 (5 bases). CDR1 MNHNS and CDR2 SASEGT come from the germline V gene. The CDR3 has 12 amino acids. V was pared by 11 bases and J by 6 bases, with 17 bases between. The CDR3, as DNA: TGTGCCCTCAAGGACAACCCCTTCGAGCAGTACTTC. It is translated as CALKDNPFEQYF.

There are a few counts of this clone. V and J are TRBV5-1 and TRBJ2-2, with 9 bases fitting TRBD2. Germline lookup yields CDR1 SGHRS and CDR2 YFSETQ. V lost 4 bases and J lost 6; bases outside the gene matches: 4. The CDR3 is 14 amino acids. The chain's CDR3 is CASSEGLASGELFF. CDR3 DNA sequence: TGCGCCAGCAGCGAAGGACTAGCGTCCGGGGAGCTGTTTTTT.

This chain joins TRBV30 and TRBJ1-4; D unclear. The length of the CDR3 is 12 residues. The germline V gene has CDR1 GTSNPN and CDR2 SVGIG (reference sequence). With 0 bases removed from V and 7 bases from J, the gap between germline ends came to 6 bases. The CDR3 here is CAWSVLVEKLFF. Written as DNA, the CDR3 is TGTGCCTGGAGTGTACTAGTTGAAAAACTGTTTTTT.

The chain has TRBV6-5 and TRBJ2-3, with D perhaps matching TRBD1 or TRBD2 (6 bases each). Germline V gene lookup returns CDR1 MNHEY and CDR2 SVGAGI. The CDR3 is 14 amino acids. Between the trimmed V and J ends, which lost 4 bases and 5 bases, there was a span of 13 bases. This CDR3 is CASSFAGGRDTQYF. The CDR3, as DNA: TGTGCCAGCAGTTTTGCCGGGGGCAGAGATACGCAGTATTTT.

Here the CDR3 DNA reads TGCGCCAGCAGCGGGACAGGGGGCACAGATACGCAGTATTTT. Translation gives CASSGTGGTDTQYF. V gene TRBV5-1 combines with J gene TRBJ2-3; 10 nucleotides align to TRBD1. The V and J ends lost 4 bases and 1 base, in that order; junction bases with no gene match: 0. CDR3 length: 14 residues. Per germline, CDR1 SGHRS and CDR2 YFSETQ. Based on the CDR3 plus reference TRBV5-1 and TRBJ2-3, the full variable domain is KAGVTQTPRYLIKTRGQQVTLSCSPISGHRSVSWYQQTPGQGLQFLFEYFSETQRNKGNFPGRFSGRQFSNSRSEMNVSTLELGDSALYLCASSGTGGTDTQYFGPGTRLTVL.

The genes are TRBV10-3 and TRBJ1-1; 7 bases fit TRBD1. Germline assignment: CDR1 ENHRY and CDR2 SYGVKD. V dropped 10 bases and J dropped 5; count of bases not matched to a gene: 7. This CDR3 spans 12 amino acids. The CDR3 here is CATYRGGTEAFF. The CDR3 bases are TGTGCCACCTACAGGGGTGGAACTGAAGCTTTCTTT.

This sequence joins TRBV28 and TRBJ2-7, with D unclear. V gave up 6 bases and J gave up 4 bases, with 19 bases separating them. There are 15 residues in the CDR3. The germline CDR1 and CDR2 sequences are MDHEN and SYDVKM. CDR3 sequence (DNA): TGTGCCAGCAGCCCTGTTCATTCCTCGCTTTACGAGCAGTACTTC. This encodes CASSPVHSSLYEQYF.

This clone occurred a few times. The CDR3 loop reads CASSLDLPYEQYF. CDR3 DNA sequence: TGTGCCAGCAGCTTAGATCTACCCTACGAGCAGTACTTC. The chain combines TRBV11-2 with TRBJ2-7; D not resolved. Trimming took 0 bases from V and 2 from J, leaving 5 bases between them. The length of the CDR3 is 13 residues. CDR1 is SGHAT, CDR2 FQNNGV, per germline.

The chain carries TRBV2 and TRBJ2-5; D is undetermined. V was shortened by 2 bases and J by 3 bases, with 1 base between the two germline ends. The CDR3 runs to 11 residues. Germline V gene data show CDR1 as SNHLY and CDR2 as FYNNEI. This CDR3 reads CASSEKETQYF. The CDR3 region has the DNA TGTGCCAGCAGTGAAAAAGAGACCCAGTACTTC.

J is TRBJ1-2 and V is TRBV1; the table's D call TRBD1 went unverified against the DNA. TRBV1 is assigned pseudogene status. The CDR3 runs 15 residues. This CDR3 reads CTSSQVFWAPRGYTF. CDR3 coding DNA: TGCACCAGCAGCCAAGTTTTTTGGGCCCCCCGGGGCTACACCTTC.

In DNA form, the CDR3 reads TGTGCCAGCAGTTTAGAGGGGGCAGGGAGCAATCAGCCCCAGCATTTT. As protein: CASSLEGAGSNQPQHF. This chain joins TRBV27 and TRBJ1-5; 7 nucleotides align to TRBD1. Germline V lookup: CDR1 MNHEY, CDR2 SMNVEV (reference sequence). V was pared by 2 bases and J by 1 base, with 5 bases of the junction left unmatched. The CDR3 has 16 amino acids.

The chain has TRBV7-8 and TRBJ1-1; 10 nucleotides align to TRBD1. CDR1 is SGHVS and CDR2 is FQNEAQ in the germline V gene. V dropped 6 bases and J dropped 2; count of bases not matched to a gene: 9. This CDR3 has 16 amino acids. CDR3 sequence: CASSKRDRGSNTEAFF. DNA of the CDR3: TGTGCCAGCAGTAAAAGGGACAGGGGAAGTAACACTGAAGCTTTCTTT.